The clone carrying this TCR beta chain was seen a few times. Authors of the study amplified TCR beta CDR3 regions from RNA transcripts. Using the HTBI primer set, a first-round RT-PCR was run on the TCR CDR3. TCRdb itself ran the multiplex PCR reads through MiXCR, one entry per CDR3 protein. Of 650,000 to 700,000 distinct CDR3 sequences detected, approximately 15% appear once; the ten largest clones hold 15%. The data are from a study of T cells in Graves' hyperthyroidism and ophthalmopathy. Hyperthyroidism was newly diagnosed in patients aged 18 to 65 (duration under 2 months). The CDR3 runs to 15 residues. Between the trimmed V and J ends, which lost 0 bases and 0 bases, there was a span of 8 bases. Looked up from germline, CDR1 is MDHEN and CDR2 is SYDVKM.

The material sequenced was blood. The rearrangement uses TRBV28 and TRBJ1-2, with a possible D match to TRBD1 (6 bases). The receptor was derived from a man aged 50 to 60 with Graves' hyperthyroidism. CDR3 sequence reads: CASSLWDRSNYGYTF. Written as DNA, the CDR3 is TGTGCCAGCAGTTTATGGGACAGATCTAACTATGGCTACACCTTC.